The rows below give T cell receptor beta chains drawn from one sample of a study of OX40 agonist ivuxolimab in advanced cancers. The table came from immunoSEQ multiplex PCR; TCRdb's copy has only in-frame clones and leaves some out. The sample consists of about 22,000 clones, 80% to 85% of them appearing once. Sample: CD4+ or CD8+ T cells sorted from blood, taken in a trial of the OX40 agonist ivuxolimab. The origin of the receptors is an adult with an advanced solid tumor such as melanoma, head and neck, liver or kidney cancer. Both conserved end residues are part of each CDR3. A D gene is named only where the DNA matches it firmly. Size tells how often a clone was seen (once, few, many) or the class of an expanded clone, and some rows leave it out.

TRBJ2-7 | TRBV7-9 | NA | NA | CASSSTRSGGYEQYF | TGTGCCAGCAGCTCCACCCGGAGTGGGGGCTACGAGCAGTACTTC
TRBJ1-2 | TRBV9 | TRBD1 | few | CASSVAPFRGQGADGYTF | TGTGCCAGCAGCGTCGCCCCCTTCAGGGGACAGGGGGCAGATGGCTACACCTTC
TRBJ1-1 | TRBV4-1 | NA | few | CASSPPGDPEAFF | TGCGCCAGCAGCCCCCCGGGGGACCCTGAAGCTTTCTTT
TRBJ2-2 | TRBV5-1 | TRBD1 | once | CASGDREKEGTGELFF | TGCGCCAGCGGCGACAGGGAAAAAGAAGGCACCGGGGAGCTGTTTTTT
TRBJ2-1 | TRBV27 | TRBD2 | once | CASSLAGGTYYNEQFF | TGTGCCAGCAGTTTAGCGGGAGGCACCTACTACAATGAGCAGTTCTTC
TRBJ1-4 | TRBV6-5 | NA | NA | CASSYGSTNEKLFF | TGTGCCAGCAGTTATGGGTCAACTAATGAAAAACTGTTTTTT
TRBJ2-7 | TRBV27 | TRBD1 | NA | CASSYRDSEAYEQYF | TGTGCCAGCAGTTACCGGGACAGCGAAGCCTACGAGCAGTACTTC
TRBJ1-4 | TRBV19 | NA | NA | CASSIPFDTTNEKLFF | TGTGCCAGTAGTATCCCATTTGACACAACTAATGAAAAACTGTTTTTT
TRBJ1-1 | TRBV9 | NA | NA | CASNYDGQANTEAFF | TGTGCCAGCAATTATGATGGCCAGGCGAACACTGAAGCTTTCTTT
TRBJ2-3 | TRBV19 | TRBD1 | NA | CASSLGQSTDTQYF | TGTGCCAGTAGTCTGGGACAGAGCACAGATACGCAGTATTTT
TRBJ2-3 | TRBV27 | NA | once | CASSPFTDTQYF | TGTGCCAGCAGTCCCTTCACAGATACGCAGTATTTT
TRBJ2-3 | TRBV4-1 | NA | NA | CASSHRESYPDTQYF | TGCGCCAGCAGCCACAGGGAATCGTACCCAGATACGCAGTATTTT
TRBJ2-1 | TRBV25-1 | NA | NA | CASSEGYEQFF | TGTGCCAGCAGTGAGGGGTATGAGCAGTTCTTC
TRBJ2-7 | TRBV7-6 | NA | NA | CASSLGGQGGAYEQYF | TGTGCCAGCAGCTTAGGCGGGCAGGGGGGGGCCTACGAGCAGTACTTC
TRBJ1-1 | TRBV11-3 | NA | NA | CASSLGAGTEAFF | TGTGCCAGCAGCTTAGGGGCGGGCACTGAAGCTTTCTTT